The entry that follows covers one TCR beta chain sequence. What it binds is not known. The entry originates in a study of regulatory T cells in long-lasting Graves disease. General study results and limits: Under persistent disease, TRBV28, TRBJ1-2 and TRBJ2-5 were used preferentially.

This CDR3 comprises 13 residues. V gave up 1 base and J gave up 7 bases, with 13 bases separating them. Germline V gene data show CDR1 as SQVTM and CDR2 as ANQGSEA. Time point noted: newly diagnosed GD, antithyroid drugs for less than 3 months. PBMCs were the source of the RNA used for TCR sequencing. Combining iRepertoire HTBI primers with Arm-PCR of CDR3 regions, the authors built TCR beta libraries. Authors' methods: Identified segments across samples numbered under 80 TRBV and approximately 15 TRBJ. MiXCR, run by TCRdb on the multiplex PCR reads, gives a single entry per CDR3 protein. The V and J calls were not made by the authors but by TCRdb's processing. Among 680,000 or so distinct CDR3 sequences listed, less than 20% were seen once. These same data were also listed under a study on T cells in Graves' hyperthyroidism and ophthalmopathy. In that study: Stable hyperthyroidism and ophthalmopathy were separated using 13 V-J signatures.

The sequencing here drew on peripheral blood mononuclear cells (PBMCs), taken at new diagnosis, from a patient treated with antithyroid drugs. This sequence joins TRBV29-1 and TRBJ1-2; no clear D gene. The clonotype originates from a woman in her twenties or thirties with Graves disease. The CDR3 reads CSVEGESGSGYTF. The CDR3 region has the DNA TGCAGCGTTGAAGGGGAGTCCGGGAGTGGCTACACCTTC.